This TCR beta chain appears in the sequencing data of a study of T cells in Graves' hyperthyroidism and ophthalmopathy. With a duration under 2 months, the hyperthyroidism was newly diagnosed in patients aged 18 to 65. It was roughly 10 ml of fresh peripheral blood that supplied the PBMCs. General study findings and limits: Ophthalmopathy got predicted by the model a median roughly 6.4 months before its onset.

Amplified TCR beta CDR3 regions came from RNA transcripts. When the TCR CDR3 underwent first-round RT-PCR, the HTBI primer set was used. Using its own MiXCR run on the multiplex PCR reads, TCRdb lists one record per CDR3 protein. The sample carries approximately 640,000 distinct CDR3 sequences, 15% to 20% recorded once. Turning to this clonotype: Its antigen is not identified.

Between the trimmed V and J ends, which lost 3 bases and 5 bases, there was a span of 16 bases. The CDR3 totals 14 residues. Per the germline V gene, CDR1 is SQVTM and CDR2 is ANQGSEA. The sample comprised blood. The chain uses TRBV29-1 and TRBJ2-5, with a tentative D call TRBD2 (5 bases). This TCR was sampled from a woman aged 25 to 39 with Graves' hyperthyroidism. CDR3 region: CSVEGSTSKETQYF. The CDR3 DNA is TGCAGCGTTGAGGGAAGTACTAGTAAGGAGACCCAGTACTTC.